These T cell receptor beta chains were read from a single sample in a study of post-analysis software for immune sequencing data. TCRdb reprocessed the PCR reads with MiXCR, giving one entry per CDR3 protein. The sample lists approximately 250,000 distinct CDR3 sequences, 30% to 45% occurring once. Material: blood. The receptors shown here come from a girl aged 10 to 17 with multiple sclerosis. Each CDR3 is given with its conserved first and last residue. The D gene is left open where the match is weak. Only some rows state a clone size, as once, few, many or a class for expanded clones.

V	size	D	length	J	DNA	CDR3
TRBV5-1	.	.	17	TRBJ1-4	TGCGCCAGCAGCTTGGGGCGGGGACCCACAACTAATGAAAAACTGTTTTTT	CASSLGRGPTTNEKLFF
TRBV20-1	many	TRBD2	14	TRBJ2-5	TGCAGTGCCCAGGGACTAGCGGTCGGGGGGGCCCAGTACTTC	CSAQGLAVGGAQYF
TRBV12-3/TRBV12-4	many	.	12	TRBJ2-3	TGTGCCAGCGGATGGGTGTCAGATACGCAGTATTTT	CASGWVSDTQYF
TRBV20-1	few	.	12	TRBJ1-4	TGCAGTACCGACAGGATGAATGAAAAACTGTTTTTT	CSTDRMNEKLFF
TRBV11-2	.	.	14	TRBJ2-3	TGTGCCAGCAGCCGACTAGGTCCAACAGATACGCAGTATTTT	CASSRLGPTDTQYF
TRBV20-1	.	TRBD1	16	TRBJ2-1	TGCAGTGCCCCAGGGGGACAGGGAATGAGCTACAATGAGCAGTTCTTC	CSAPGGQGMSYNEQFF
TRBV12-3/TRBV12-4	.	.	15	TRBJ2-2	TGTGCCAGCAGCCCCAGGGTATCGAACACCGGGGAGCTGTTTTTT	CASSPRVSNTGELFF
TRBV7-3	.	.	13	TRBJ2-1	TGTGCCAGCAGCTTAGAACAGGGAGGGGAGTCGTTCTTC	CASSLEQGGESFF
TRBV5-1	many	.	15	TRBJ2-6	TGCGCCAGCAGCTTACTAATCTCTGGGGCCAACGTCCTGACTTTC	CASSLLISGANVLTF
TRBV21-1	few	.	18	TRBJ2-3	TGTGCCAGCAGCCTCCCGGTGATTAGCCGAAAGTGCACAGATACGCAGTATTTT	CASSLPVISRKCTDTQYF
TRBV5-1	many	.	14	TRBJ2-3	TGCGCCAGCAGCTTGGCCTCACGGGGCGATACGCAGTATTTT	CASSLASRGDTQYF
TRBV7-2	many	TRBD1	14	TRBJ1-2	TGTGCCAGCAGCCCGTTCCAGGGGGGCTATGGCTACACCTTC	CASSPFQGGYGYTF
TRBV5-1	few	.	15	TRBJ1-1	TGCGCCAGCAGCTTGGGGGCGGCAGGGCCAACCGCCTCTTTCTTT	CASSLGAAGPTASFF
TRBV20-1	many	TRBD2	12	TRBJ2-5	TGCAGTGCCAGTCGACTAGCAGAGACCCAGTACTTC	CSASRLAETQYF
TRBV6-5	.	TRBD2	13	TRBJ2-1	TGTGCCAGCAGTTACATCGGCGGGGGGGAGCAGTTCTTC	CASSYIGGGEQFF
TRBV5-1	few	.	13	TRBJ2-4	TGCGCCAGCAGCTTGGCACAGCAAAACATTCAGTACTTC	CASSLAQQNIQYF
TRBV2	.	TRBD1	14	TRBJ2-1	TGTGCCAGTATGGACAGGGGGCATGAAGAGACCCAGTTCTTC	CASMDRGHEETQFF
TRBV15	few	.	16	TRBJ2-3	TGTGCCACCAGCAGAGACGGGGGGCGGGCGGCAGATACGCAGTATTTT	CATSRDGGRAADTQYF
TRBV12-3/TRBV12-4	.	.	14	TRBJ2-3	TGTGCCAGCACTCCAAGGGCCGGCACAGATACGCGGTATTTT	CASTPRAGTDTRYF
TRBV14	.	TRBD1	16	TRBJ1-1	TGTGCCAGCAGCCAACAGAACTTAATGGGACAGGTTGAAGCTTTCTTT	CASSQQNLMGQVEAFF
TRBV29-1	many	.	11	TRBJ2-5	TGCAGCGTTGAGAAGGGGGAGACCCAGTACTTC	CSVEKGETQYF
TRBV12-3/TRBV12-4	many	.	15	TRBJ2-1	TGTGCCAGCAGTTTTGATGCGGGGGCCGAGGGGGGGCAGTTCTTC	CASSFDAGAEGGQFF
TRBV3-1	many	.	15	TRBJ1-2	TGTGCCAGCAGCCAAGATATTTCAGGGGCCTATGGCTACACCTTC	CASSQDISGAYGYTF
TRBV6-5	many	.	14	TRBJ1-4	TGTGCCAGCAGTTCCGGCACCTCGGGGGAAAAACTGTTTTTT	CASSSGTSGEKLFF
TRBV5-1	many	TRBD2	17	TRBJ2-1	TGCGCCAGCAGCCCCAGGACTAGCGGGGGGGCATACAATGAGCAGTTCTTC	CASSPRTSGGAYNEQFF
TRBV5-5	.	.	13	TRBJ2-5	TGTGCCAGCAGCTTGTGGGGGGGCGAGACCCAGTACTTC	CASSLWGGETQYF
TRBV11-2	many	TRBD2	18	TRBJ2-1	TGTGCCAGCAGCTACGCGCTTACGACTAGCACGGCTGCCAATGAGCAGTTCTTC	CASSYALTTSTAANEQFF
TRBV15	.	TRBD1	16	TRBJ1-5	TGTGCCACCAGCAGCAAGGGGGCAGGGAGCAATCAGCCCCAGCATTTT	CATSSKGAGSNQPQHF
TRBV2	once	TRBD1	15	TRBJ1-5	TGTGCCAGCAGACTGGACAGGGGCCGCAATCAGCCCCAGCATTTT	CASRLDRGRNQPQHF
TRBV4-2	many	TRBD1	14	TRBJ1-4	TGTGCCAGCAGCCTTTGGACAGGGGACGAAAAACTGTTTTTT	CASSLWTGDEKLFF
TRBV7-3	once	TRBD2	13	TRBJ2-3	TGTGCCAGCGGACGGGGGGGGAGAGATACGCAGTATTTT	CASGRGGRDTQYF